The 20 T cell receptor beta chains listed next were all sequenced from one sample in a study of T cells after yellow fever vaccination. TCRdb re-derived calls from the 5' RACE reads in MiXCR, one entry per CDR3 protein. The profile shows just under 600,000 distinct CDR3 sequences, about 14% of them singletons. The material was PBMCs, obtained on the day of the yellow fever booster vaccination. These receptors were collected from a man younger than 40 who received the YFV17D yellow fever vaccine.

This clonotype came up a few times. This sequence joins TRBV21-1 and TRBJ2-2; TRBD1 reflects the table's D call only, with no check against the DNA. TRBV21-1 is classified as a pseudogene. CDR3 size: 14 residues. CDR3 coding DNA: TGTGCCAGCAGCGGCAGGGTGGACACCGGGGAGCTGTTTTTT. Translated: CASSGRVDTGELFF.

The gene calls are TRBV14 and TRBJ1-2; 7 positions agree with TRBD1. Trimming at V came to 2 bases and at J to 6 bases, leaving 12 bases not matched to a gene. Germline CDR1 SGHDN, CDR2 FVKESK. This CDR3 contains 16 residues. This CDR3 is CASSQNGNTGADGYTF. The DNA for the CDR3 is TGTGCCAGCAGCCAAAACGGAAATACAGGGGCTGATGGCTACACCTTC.

This clonotype has more than one count but fewer than ten. The V and J genes are TRBV29-1 and TRBJ2-4; a weak D match, TRBD1 (5 bases). With 2 bases removed from V and 4 bases from J, the gap between germline ends came to 12 bases. Germline values: CDR1 SQVTM, CDR2 ANQGSEA. CDR3 length equals 14 residues. The CDR3 DNA reads as TGCAGCGTTGAACTAACCAGGGCTAAAAACATTCAGTACTTC. Residues: CSVELTRAKNIQYF.

This clonotype appeared many times. The chain joins TRBV29-1 to TRBJ1-1; tentatively, D is TRBD1 (5 bases). Germline CDR1 is SQVTM and CDR2 is ANQGSEA. V lost 6 bases and J 5 bases, leaving 10 bases between the germline ends. There are 11 residues in the CDR3. CDR3 in DNA: TGCAGCGTGTTCGGGGGAACTGAAGCTTTCTTT. Residues: CSVFGGTEAFF.

This clonotype was seen repeatedly, ten times or more. The rearrangement links TRBV18 to TRBJ2-3; D unclear. The germline V gene has CDR1 KGHSH and CDR2 LQKENI. Trimming took off 0 bases at V and 0 bases at J, with 4 bases between the two ends. This CDR3 has 14 amino acids. The CDR3 loop is CASSPPDSTDTQYF. In nucleotides, the CDR3 is TGTGCCAGCTCACCACCGGACAGCACAGATACGCAGTATTTT.

This clonotype was detected only a few times. The V call is TRBV29-1, the J call TRBJ2-1, with 9 bases lining up with TRBD2. The CDR3 covers 13 residues. Looked up from germline, CDR1 is SQVTM and CDR2 is ANQGSEA. The junction had 4 bases not matched to a gene; V was cut back by 3 bases and J by 7 bases. The DNA of the CDR3 is TGCAGCGTTGACGCGGGAGGGTTAAATGAGCAGTTCTTC. Its protein is CSVDAGGLNEQFF.

The J gene is TRBJ2-7, the V gene TRBV6-1; D might be TRBD1 (6 bases). This CDR3 contains 18 residues. The germline gives CDR1 MNHNS, CDR2 SASEGT. V dropped 5 bases and J dropped 0 bases, with 23 bases sitting between them. CDR3 loop: CASSPLSWTERDSYEQYF. In DNA form, the CDR3 reads TGTGCCAGCAGTCCCCTTTCGTGGACAGAACGGGACTCCTACGAGCAGTACTTC.

This clonotype has more than one count but fewer than ten. The chain has TRBV7-8 and TRBJ1-6; no firm D call. The germline gives CDR1 SGHVS, CDR2 FQNEAQ. The CDR3 has 16 amino acids. Trimming pared 1 base from V and 10 bases from J, leaving 17 bases between. The CDR3 nucleotides are TGTGCCAGCAGCTTAGACGCGGGTGTAGGAGGGTCACCCCTCCACTTT. Encoded protein: CASSLDAGVGGSPLHF. Full variable domain (missing parts from reference TRBV7-8 and TRBJ1-6): GAGVSQSPRYKVAKRGQDVALRCDPISGHVSLFWYQQALGQGPEFLTYFQNEAQLDKSGLPSDRFFAERPEGSVSTLKIQRTQQEDSAVYLCASSLDAGVGGSPLHFGNGTRLTVT.

This clonotype was counted between two and nine times. This chain uses TRBV11-2 with TRBJ2-2; D may be TRBD1 (5 bases). The CDR3 length is 15 residues. Germline loops: CDR1 SGHAT, CDR2 FQNNGV. V lost 1 base and J 3 bases, leaving 9 bases between the germline ends. The CDR3 coding sequence is TGTGCCAGCAGCTTAGTGGAAGGGGACACCGGGGAGCTGTTTTTT. Protein: CASSLVEGDTGELFF.

This clonotype occurred many times. CDR3: CASSPPIRDSRSYEQYF. The CDR3 nucleotides read TGTGCCAGCAGCCCTCCTATACGGGACAGTCGTTCCTACGAGCAGTACTTC. This rearrangement joins TRBV7-9 to TRBJ2-7, with TRBD1 identical over 7 bases. Germline trimming cut 5 bases from V and 1 base from J; bases unmatched to any gene: 14. The CDR3 contains 17 residues. Germline values: CDR1 SEHNR, CDR2 FQNEAQ (reference sequence). Full variable domain (missing parts from reference TRBV7-9 and TRBJ2-7): DTGVSQNPRHKITKRGQNVTFRCDPISEHNRLYWYRQTLGQGPEFLTYFQNEAQLEKSRLLSDRFSAERPKGSFSTLEIQRTEQGDSAMYLCASSPPIRDSRSYEQYFGPGTRLTVT.

Many counts were recorded for this clonotype. V is TRBV7-8 and J is TRBJ2-1, with D tentatively TRBD1 or TRBD2 (6 bases each). Trimming stripped 5 bases from V and 1 base from J, with 21 bases between. The CDR3 runs 18 residues. The germline V gene has CDR1 SGHVS and CDR2 FQNEAQ. CDR3 amino acids: CASSRVRGWRDSYNEQFF. CDR3 DNA sequence: TGTGCCAGCAGCCGAGTTAGGGGGTGGCGGGATTCCTACAATGAGCAGTTCTTC.

CDR3 bases: TGTGCCAGTAGCGTAGCGGGAGGCGACGAGCAGTTCTTC. Amino acids: CASSVAGGDEQFF. The V gene is TRBV19, the J gene TRBJ2-1; 10 nucleotides align to TRBD2. The CDR3 has 13 amino acids. Germline CDR1 reads LNHDA; CDR2 reads SQIVND (reference sequence). The trim removed 6 bases at V and 10 bases at J, leaving 6 bases unmatched.

This rearrangement joins TRBV7-9 to TRBJ2-3; TRBD2 agrees at 8 bases. V was pared by 4 bases and J by 0 bases, with 6 bases of the junction left unmatched. The CDR3 is 16 amino acids. Germline V gene sequence: CDR1 SEHNR, CDR2 FQNEAQ (reference sequence). The CDR3 loop is CASSSPSGLSTDTQYF. CDR3 sequence (DNA): TGTGCCAGCAGCTCTCCTAGCGGGCTCAGCACAGATACGCAGTATTTT.

This clonotype was counted a single time. The genes are TRBV5-1 and TRBJ2-2; the D gene is possibly TRBD2 (6 bases). The germline V gene encodes CDR1 SGHRS and CDR2 YFSETQ. Trimming removed 1 base from V and 4 bases from J, with 8 bases in between. This CDR3 is built from 14 residues. CDR3: CASSLYGGTGELFF. In DNA, the CDR3 is TGCGCCAGCAGCTTGTACGGGGGCACCGGGGAGCTGTTTTTT. The full variable domain, rest sourced from reference TRBV5-1 and TRBJ2-2, is KAGVTQTPRYLIKTRGQQVTLSCSPISGHRSVSWYQQTPGQGLQFLFEYFSETQRNKGNFPGRFSGRQFSNSRSEMNVSTLELGDSALYLCASSLYGGTGELFFGEGSRLTVL.

As concerns this clonotype: The junction departs from the called germline gene at one end, perhaps through a read error. The chain carries TRBV12-3 or TRBV12-4 and TRBJ2-7, with 7 bases lining up with TRBD2. There are 14 residues in the CDR3. The CDR3 sequence is CASSLAVPGYEQYF. CDR3 nucleotides: TGTGCCAGCAGTCTAGCGGTCCCTGGCTACGAGCAGTACTTC.

This chain uses TRBV3-1 with TRBJ1-2; 9 bases agree with TRBD1. Looked up from germline, CDR1 is LGHDT and CDR2 is YNNKEL (reference sequence). The V gene end was trimmed by 5 bases and the J gene end by 8 bases; junction bases not matched to a gene: 9. The CDR3 loop spans 14 amino acids. The chain's CDR3 is CASSFLGTGTGYTF. The CDR3 DNA follows: TGTGCCAGCAGCTTTCTGGGGACAGGGACGGGCTACACCTTC.

There are a few counts of this clonotype. The genes are TRBV5-1 and TRBJ2-1; perhaps TRBD1 as D (6 bases). This CDR3 region has 16 residues. The V end was cut by 4 bases, the J end by 2 bases, with 16 bases between. CDR1 is SGHRS and CDR2 is YFSETQ in the germline V gene. The CDR3 sequence is CASSTAGTLTYNEQFF. CDR3 DNA: TGCGCCAGCAGCACCGCCGGGACACTTACCTACAATGAGCAGTTCTTC.

CDR3 amino acids: CASSQALGLTYEQYF. CDR3 DNA: TGTGCCAGCAGCCAAGCGTTGGGCCTAACCTACGAGCAGTACTTC. The V and J genes are TRBV14 and TRBJ2-7; the D is unclear. Trimming stripped 1 base from V and 2 bases from J, with 12 bases between. Germline-derived CDR1 and CDR2 are SGHDN and FVKESK. The CDR3 contains 15 residues.

This clonotype has only a few counts. The rearrangement joins TRBV9 to TRBJ2-1, with 12 nucleotides matching TRBD2. V was clipped by 4 bases and J by 8 bases; unmatched bases: 13. The CDR3 is 17 residues long. Germline V gives CDR1 SGDLS, CDR2 YYNGEE. CDR3 in amino acids: CASSTPKGLAGGYEQFF. The CDR3 region has the DNA TGTGCCAGCAGCACCCCGAAGGGACTAGCGGGTGGCTATGAGCAGTTCTTC. Full variable domain (missing parts from reference TRBV9 and TRBJ2-1): DSGVTQTPKHLITATGQRVTLRCSPRSGDLSVYWYQQSLDQGLQFLIQYYNGEERAKGNILERFSAQQFPDLHSELNLSSLELGDSALYFCASSTPKGLAGGYEQFFGPGTRLTVL.

J is TRBJ1-6 and V is TRBV7-2, with no clear D. The V gene's germline CDR1 is SGHTA and CDR2 FQGNSA. With 7 bases removed from V and 10 bases from J, the gap between germline ends came to 23 bases. This CDR3 has 16 residues. The CDR3 is CASTQSGVMGSSPLHF. As DNA, the CDR3 is TGTGCCAGCACCCAAAGTGGAGTGATGGGTTCCTCACCCCTCCACTTT.